A single T cell receptor (beta chain) is shown here with its context. Its antigen is unknown. The sample is drawn from a study of T cells after yellow fever vaccination. About the study: SMART-Seq v4 Ultra Low Input served to prepare low-cell-number fractions. Study-level findings and limits: Clonotype sharing between CD4 and CD8 compartments was small. Any FACS-sorted repertoire could hold abundant clonotypes that contaminate it from the bulk population.

Germline assignment: CDR1 MNHEY and CDR2 SVGAGI. The trim removed 6 bases at V and 0 bases at J, leaving 6 bases unmatched. CDR3 length equals 15 residues. A process of 5'RACE template switching, which added a universal primer site and UMIs, was used to make TCR cDNA. TCRdb redid the calling of the 5' RACE reads with MiXCR, one entry per CDR3 protein. The data contain 95,000 to 150,000 distinct CDR3 sequences, almost 9% of them seen just once; the ten biggest clones take up 40%. The sequence came from a man between 18 and 35 years old who received the YFV17D yellow fever vaccine. Sequencing was performed on CD8+ T cells sorted from PBMCs, taken on the day of the yellow fever booster vaccination. The chain links TRBV6-5 to TRBJ2-3; 7 bases match TRBD2. CDR3 nucleotides: TGTGCCAGCAGCACCCGAGCGGGGAGCACAGATACGCAGTATTTT. This codes for CASSTRAGSTDTQYF.